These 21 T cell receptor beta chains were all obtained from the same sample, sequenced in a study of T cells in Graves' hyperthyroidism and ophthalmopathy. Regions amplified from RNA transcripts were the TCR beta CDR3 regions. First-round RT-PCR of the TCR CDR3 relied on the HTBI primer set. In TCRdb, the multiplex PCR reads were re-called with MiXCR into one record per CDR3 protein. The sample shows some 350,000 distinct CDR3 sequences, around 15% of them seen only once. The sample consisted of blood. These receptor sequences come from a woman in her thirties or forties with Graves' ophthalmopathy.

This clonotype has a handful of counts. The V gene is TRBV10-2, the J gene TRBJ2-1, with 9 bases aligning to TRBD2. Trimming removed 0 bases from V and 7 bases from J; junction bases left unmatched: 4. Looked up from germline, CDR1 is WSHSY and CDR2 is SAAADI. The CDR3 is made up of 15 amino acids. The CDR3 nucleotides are TGCGCCAGCAGTGAGTCGGTGAGCGGGAGGAATGAGCAGTTCTTC. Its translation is CASSESVSGRNEQFF.

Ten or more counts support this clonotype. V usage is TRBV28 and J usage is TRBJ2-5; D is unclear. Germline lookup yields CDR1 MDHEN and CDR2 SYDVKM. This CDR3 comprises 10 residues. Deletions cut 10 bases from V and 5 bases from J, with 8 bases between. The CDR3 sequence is CATAFETQYF. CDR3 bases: TGTGCCACGGCCTTCGAGACCCAGTACTTC.

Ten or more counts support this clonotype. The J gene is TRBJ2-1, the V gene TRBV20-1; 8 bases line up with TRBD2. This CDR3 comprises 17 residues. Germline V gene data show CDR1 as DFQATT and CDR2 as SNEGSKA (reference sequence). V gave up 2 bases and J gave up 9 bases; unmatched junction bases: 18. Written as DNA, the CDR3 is TGCAGTGCTAGATCATTTCGGGGAGCGGGGGCGTTCGGTGAGCAGTTCTTC. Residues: CSARSFRGAGAFGEQFF.

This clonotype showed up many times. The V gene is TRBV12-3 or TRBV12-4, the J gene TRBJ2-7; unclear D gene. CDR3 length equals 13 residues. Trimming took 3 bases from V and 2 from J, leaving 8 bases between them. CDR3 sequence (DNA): TGTGCCAGCAGTTTTGCACCGACCTACGAGCAGTACTTC. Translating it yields CASSFAPTYEQYF.

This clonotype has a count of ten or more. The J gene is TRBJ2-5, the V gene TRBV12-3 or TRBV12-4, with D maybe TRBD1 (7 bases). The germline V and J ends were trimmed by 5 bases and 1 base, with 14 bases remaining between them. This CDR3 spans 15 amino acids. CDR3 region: CASSDYRGLQETQYF. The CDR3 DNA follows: TGTGCCAGCAGTGATTACAGGGGACTCCAAGAGACCCAGTACTTC.

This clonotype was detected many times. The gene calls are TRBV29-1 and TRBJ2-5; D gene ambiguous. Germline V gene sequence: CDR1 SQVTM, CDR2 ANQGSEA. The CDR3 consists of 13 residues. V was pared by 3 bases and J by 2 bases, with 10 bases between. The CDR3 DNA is TGCAGCGTTGATATAATGGTTCAAGAGACCCAGTACTTC. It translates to CSVDIMVQETQYF.

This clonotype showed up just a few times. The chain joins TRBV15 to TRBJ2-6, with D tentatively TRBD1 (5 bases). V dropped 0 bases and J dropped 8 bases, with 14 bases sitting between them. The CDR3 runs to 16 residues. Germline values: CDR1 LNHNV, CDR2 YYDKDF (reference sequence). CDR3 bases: TGTGCCACCAGCAGAGATCCGAGGACAAACACCAACGTCCTGACTTTC. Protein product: CATSRDPRTNTNVLTF.

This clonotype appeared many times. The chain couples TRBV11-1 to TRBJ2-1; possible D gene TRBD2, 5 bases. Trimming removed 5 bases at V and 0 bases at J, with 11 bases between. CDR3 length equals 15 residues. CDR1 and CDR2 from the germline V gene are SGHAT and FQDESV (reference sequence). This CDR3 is CASSPATTSYNEQFF. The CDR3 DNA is TGTGCCAGCAGCCCAGCGACTACCTCCTACAATGAGCAGTTCTTC.

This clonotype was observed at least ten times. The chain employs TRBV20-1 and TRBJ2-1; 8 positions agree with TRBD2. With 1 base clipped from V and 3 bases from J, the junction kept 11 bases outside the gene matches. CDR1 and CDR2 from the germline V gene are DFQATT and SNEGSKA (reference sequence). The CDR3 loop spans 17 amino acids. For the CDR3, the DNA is TGCAGTGCTAGAGCCAGCGGGAGTGGGGGGGGCTACAATGAGCAGTTCTTC. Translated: CSARASGSGGGYNEQFF.

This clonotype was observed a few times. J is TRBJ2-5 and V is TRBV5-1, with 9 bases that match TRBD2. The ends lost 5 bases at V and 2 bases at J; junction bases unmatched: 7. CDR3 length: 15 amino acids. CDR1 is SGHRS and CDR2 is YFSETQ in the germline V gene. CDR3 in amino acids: CASSYSGRIQETQYF. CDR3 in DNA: TGCGCCAGCAGTTATAGCGGGAGAATACAAGAGACCCAGTACTTC.

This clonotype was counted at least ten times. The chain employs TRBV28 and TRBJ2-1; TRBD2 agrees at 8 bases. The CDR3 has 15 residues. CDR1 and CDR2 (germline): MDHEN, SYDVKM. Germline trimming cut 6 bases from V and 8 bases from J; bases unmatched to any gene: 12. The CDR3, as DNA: TGTGCCAGCAGCGACAGCGGGGGCCCCGCGGATGAGCAGTTCTTC. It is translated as CASSDSGGPADEQFF.

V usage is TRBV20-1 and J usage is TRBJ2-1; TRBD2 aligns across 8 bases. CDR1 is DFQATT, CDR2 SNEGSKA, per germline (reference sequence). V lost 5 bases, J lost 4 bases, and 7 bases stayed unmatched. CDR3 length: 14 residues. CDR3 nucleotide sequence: TGCAGTGCTTTGGAGCGGGAGAGTTACAATGAGCAGTTCTTC. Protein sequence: CSALERESYNEQFF.

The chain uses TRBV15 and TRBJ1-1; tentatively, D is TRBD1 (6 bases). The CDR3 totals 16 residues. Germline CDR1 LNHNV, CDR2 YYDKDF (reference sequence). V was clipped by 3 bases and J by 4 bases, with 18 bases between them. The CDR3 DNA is TGTGCCACCAGCAGCAACAGGGCCGGCCGGGGCACTGAAGCTTTCTTT. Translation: CATSSNRAGRGTEAFF.

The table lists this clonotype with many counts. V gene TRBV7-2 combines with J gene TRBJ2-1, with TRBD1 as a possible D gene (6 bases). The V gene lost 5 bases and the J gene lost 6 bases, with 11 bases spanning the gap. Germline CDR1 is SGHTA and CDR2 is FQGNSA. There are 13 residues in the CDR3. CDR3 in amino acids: CASSHRTVNEQFF. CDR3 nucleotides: TGTGCCAGCAGCCACCGGACAGTCAATGAGCAGTTCTTC.

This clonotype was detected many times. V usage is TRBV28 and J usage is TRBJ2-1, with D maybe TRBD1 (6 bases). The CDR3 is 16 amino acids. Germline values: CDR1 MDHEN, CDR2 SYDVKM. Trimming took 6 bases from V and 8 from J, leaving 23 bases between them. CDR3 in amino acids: CASRRPKGDHRDEQFF. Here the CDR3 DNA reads TGTGCCAGCAGAAGACCGAAGGGGGACCATAGGGATGAGCAGTTCTTC.

The CDR3, as DNA: TGCGCCAGCAGCTTCTTGACTAGCGGGGGATACAATGAGCAGTTCTTC. Translation: CASSFLTSGGYNEQFF. The gene calls are TRBV5-1 and TRBJ2-1; 12 bases are a match to TRBD2. CDR1 is SGHRS, CDR2 YFSETQ, per germline. The ends lost 2 bases at V and 4 bases at J; junction bases unmatched: 4. The CDR3 is 16 residues long.

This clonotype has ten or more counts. The CDR3, as DNA: TGCGCCAGCAGCTTGGGGTCAGGGAGGACTTACGAGCAGTACTTC. Translation gives CASSLGSGRTYEQYF. The chain employs TRBV5-1 and TRBJ2-7; D perhaps matches TRBD2 (6 bases). Germline loops: CDR1 SGHRS, CDR2 YFSETQ. The length of the CDR3 is 15 residues. V was trimmed by 0 bases and J by 4 bases, leaving 14 bases between them.

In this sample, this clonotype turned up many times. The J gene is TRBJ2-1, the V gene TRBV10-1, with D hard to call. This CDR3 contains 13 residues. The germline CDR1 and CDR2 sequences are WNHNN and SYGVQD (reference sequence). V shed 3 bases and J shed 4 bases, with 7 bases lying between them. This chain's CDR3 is CASSDQGYNEQFF. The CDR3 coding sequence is TGCGCCAGCAGTGATCAAGGATACAATGAGCAGTTCTTC.

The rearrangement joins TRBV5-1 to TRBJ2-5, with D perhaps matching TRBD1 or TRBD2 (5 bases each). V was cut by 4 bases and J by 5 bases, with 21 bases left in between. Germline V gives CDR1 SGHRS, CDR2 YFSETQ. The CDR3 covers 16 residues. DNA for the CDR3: TGCGCCAGCAGCACGGGACCCAGCAGTGGGTATGAGACCCAGTACTTC. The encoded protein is CASSTGPSSGYETQYF.

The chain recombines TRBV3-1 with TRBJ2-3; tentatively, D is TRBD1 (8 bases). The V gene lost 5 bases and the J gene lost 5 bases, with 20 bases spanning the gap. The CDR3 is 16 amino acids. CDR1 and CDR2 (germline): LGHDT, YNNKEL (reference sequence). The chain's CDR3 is CASSFVSQGGKDTQYF. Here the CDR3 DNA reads TGTGCCAGCAGCTTCGTCTCACAGGGGGGGAAAGATACGCAGTATTTT.

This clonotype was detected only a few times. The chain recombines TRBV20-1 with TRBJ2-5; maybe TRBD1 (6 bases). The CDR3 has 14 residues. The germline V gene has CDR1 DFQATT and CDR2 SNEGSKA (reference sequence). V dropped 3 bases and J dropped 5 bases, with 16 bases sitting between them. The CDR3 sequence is CSASLFSRGETQYF. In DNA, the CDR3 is TGCAGTGCTAGTTTATTTTCTAGGGGGGAGACCCAGTACTTC.